This TCR beta chain was found in a study of T cells in Graves' hyperthyroidism and ophthalmopathy. At least ten counts were recorded for this clonotype. CDR1 and CDR2 from the germline V gene are SGHRS and YFSETQ. The CDR3 sequence is 19 residues long. Losses at the gene ends were 4 bases for V and 4 bases for J; bases not matched to a gene: 18. The investigators amplified TCR beta CDR3 regions from RNA transcripts. In the first-round RT-PCR of the TCR CDR3, the HTBI primer set was used. Each CDR3 protein is one row after TCRdb ran MiXCR on the multiplex PCR reads. The sample consists of about 510,000 distinct CDR3 sequences, roughly 15% of them appearing once.

The chain carries TRBV5-1 and TRBJ1-2, with TRBD1 matching 11 bases. The sequencing input was blood. This clonotype was obtained from a woman between 35 and 50 years old with Graves' hyperthyroidism. The CDR3 is CASSTETGTGGSQTYGYTF. In DNA, the CDR3 is TGCGCCAGCAGCACAGAAACCGGGACAGGGGGGAGCCAGACCTATGGCTACACCTTC. Full variable domain (remainder filled in from reference TRBV5-1 and TRBJ1-2): KAGVTQTPRYLIKTRGQQVTLSCSPISGHRSVSWYQQTPGQGLQFLFEYFSETQRNKGNFPGRFSGRQFSNSRSEMNVSTLELGDSALYLCASSTETGTGGSQTYGYTFGSGTRLTVV.